This is a list of T cell receptor beta chains from one sample in a study of regulatory dendritic cells for organ transplantation. Assay used: immunoSEQ multiplex PCR; TCRdb lists only in-frame clones, some missing. The repertoire holds 5,500 to 6,000 clones, with roughly 61% as singletons. Sequenced input: memory CD8+ T cells from blood. The receptors were sampled from a human donor in good health. Both conserved end residues are part of each CDR3. A D gene is named only where the DNA matches it firmly. Some rows mark clone size as missing; the rest say once, few, many or name a class of expanded clone.

NA | TRBJ2-1 | TRBV7-9 | TRBD2 | CASSLERWLAGGINEQFF | TGTGCCAGCAGCTTAGAAAGATGGCTAGCGGGGGGGATAAATGAGCAGTTCTTC
NA | TRBJ2-2 | TRBV6-4 | NA | CASSDSRNLNTGELFF | TGTGCCAGCAGTGACTCGAGGAACTTAAACACCGGGGAGCTGTTTTTT
NA | TRBJ1-4 | TRBV5-6 | NA | CASSLAGTNEKLFF | TGTGCCAGCAGCTTGGCCGGGACTAATGAAAAACTGTTTTTT
few | TRBJ1-1 | TRBV29-1 | NA | CSVGDGQTEAFF | TGCAGCGTTGGGGATGGACAGACTGAAGCTTTCTTT
once | TRBJ2-5 | TRBV2 | TRBD1 | CASMGQGLQETQYF | TGTGCCAGCATGGGACAGGGCCTCCAAGAGACCCAGTACTTC
NA | TRBJ1-5 | TRBV25-1 | NA | CASSEGGGNQPQHF | TGTGCCAGCAGTGAGGGAGGGGGCAATCAGCCCCAGCATTTT
NA | TRBJ2-1 | TRBV7-2 | TRBD2 | CASSLGGGSGGSYNEQFF | TGTGCCAGCAGCTTAGGCGGGGGGTCGGGAGGCTCCTACAATGAGCAGTTCTTC
NA | TRBJ2-3 | TRBV7-8 | TRBD2 | CASSFSGGTDTQYF | TGTGCCAGCAGCTTCTCCGGGGGGACAGATACGCAGTATTTT
NA | TRBJ2-5 | TRBV19 | TRBD2 | CASSPGTSGDQETQYF | TGTGCCAGTAGTCCAGGGACTAGCGGGGACCAAGAGACCCAGTACTTC
NA | TRBJ1-2 | TRBV13 | NA | CASSLGGDSAYGYTF | TGTGCCAGCAGCTTGGGAGGAGACAGCGCCTATGGCTACACCTTC
few | TRBJ2-5 | TRBV5-1 | NA | CASSFGAGWYF | TGCGCCAGCAGCTTCGGGGCGGGGTGGTACTTC
NA | TRBJ2-7 | TRBV9 | TRBD1 | CASRGQTSEQYF | TGTGCCAGCAGGGGACAGACCTCCGAGCAGTACTTC
NA | TRBJ2-7 | TRBV7-6 | NA | CASSPGTPLEQYF | TGTGCCAGCAGCCCCGGGACTCCCCTCGAGCAGTACTTC
NA | TRBJ2-3 | TRBV4-2 | TRBD2 | CASSQDKRGSDTQYF | TGTGCCAGCAGCCAAGATAAGCGGGGGTCAGATACGCAGTATTTT
few | TRBJ2-5 | TRBV12-5 | TRBD2 | CASADSSGYQETQYF | TGTGCTAGTGCCGATTCTAGCGGTTACCAAGAGACCCAGTACTTC
once | TRBJ2-7 | TRBV27 | TRBD1 | CASSLTGERATYEQYF | TGTGCCAGCAGTCTAACAGGGGAAAGGGCCACCTACGAGCAGTACTTC
once | TRBJ2-7 | TRBV13 | TRBD1 | CASSFRTGTEQYF | TGTGCCAGCAGCTTCCGGACAGGGACCGAGCAGTACTTC
NA | TRBJ2-1 | TRBV7-9 | TRBD2 | CASSLHSGGASDEQFF | TGTGCCAGCAGCCTACATAGCGGGGGGGCCTCGGATGAGCAGTTCTTC
NA | TRBJ1-1 | TRBV15 | TRBD1 | CATRAGGGAFF | TGTGCCACCCGGGCAGGGGGCGGTGCTTTCTTT
NA | TRBJ2-7 | TRBV25-1 | NA | CASSGGQPTGREQYF | TGTGCCAGCAGTGGTGGACAGCCCACCGGTCGCGAGCAGTACTTC
NA | TRBJ2-1 | TRBV9 | TRBD1 | CANEDRNYNEQFF | TGTGCCAACGAGGACAGGAACTACAATGAGCAGTTCTTC
NA | TRBJ2-5 | TRBV11-2 | TRBD2 | CASAGLAGVQETQYF | TGTGCCAGCGCCGGACTAGCGGGGGTCCAAGAGACCCAGTACTTC
NA | TRBJ1-1 | TRBV6-1 | TRBD1 | CASSPQGGTEAFF | TGTGCCAGCAGTCCTCAGGGGGGCACTGAAGCTTTCTTT
NA | TRBJ2-3 | TRBV5-4 | NA | CASSFLSAPGGFSDTQYF | TGTGCCAGCAGCTTCTTAAGCGCCCCAGGGGGGTTCTCAGATACGCAGTATTTT
NA | TRBJ1-1 | TRBV4-3 | TRBD1 | CASSQDRGRTEAFF | TGCGCCAGCAGCCAAGACAGGGGGCGGACTGAAGCTTTCTTT
NA | TRBJ2-7 | TRBV6-6 | TRBD1 | CASSSGTASYEQYF | TGTGCCAGCAGCTCCGGGACAGCCTCCTACGAGCAGTACTTC
NA | TRBJ2-7 | TRBV11-2 | TRBD1 | CASSDPDRLGYYEQYF | TGTGCCAGCAGCGATCCGGACAGGTTGGGCTACTACGAGCAGTACTTC
NA | TRBJ1-1 | TRBV5-6 | NA | CASSPEGVNTEAFF | TGTGCCAGCAGCCCCGAGGGGGTGAACACTGAAGCTTTCTTT
NA | TRBJ1-5 | TRBV6-5 | NA | CASSLTENQPQHF | TGTGCCAGCAGTCTGACAGAGAATCAGCCCCAGCATTTT
once | TRBJ2-5 | TRBV9 | TRBD2 | CASSVGGGGEEETQYF | TGTGCCAGCAGCGTAGGCGGCGGGGGGGAGGAAGAGACCCAGTACTTC
NA | TRBJ1-1 | TRBV7-6 | NA | CASSLGGGNTEAFF | TGTGCCAGCAGCTTAGGAGGGGGGAACACTGAAGCTTTCTTT
few | TRBJ2-1 | TRBV6-6 | NA | CASSPTDEQFF | TGTGCCAGCAGTCCCACGGATGAGCAGTTCTTC
NA | TRBJ2-5 | TRBV19 | TRBD1 | CASSVDRGRAGIQETQYF | TGTGCCAGTAGTGTCGACAGGGGGCGGGCAGGGATTCAAGAGACCCAGTACTTC
NA | TRBJ2-3 | TRBV4-2 | NA | CASSQEGPGADGSTDTQYF | TGTGCCAGCAGCCAAGAAGGCCCTGGCGCGGATGGTAGCACAGATACGCAGTATTTT
NA | TRBJ2-7 | TRBV6-1 | NA | CASREESVGVEGLYEQYF | TGTGCCAGCAGGGAAGAATCGGTCGGGGTGGAGGGCCTCTACGAGCAATACTTC
large | TRBJ2-3 | TRBV6-4 | TRBD2 | CASSLGLAGGSDTQYF | TGTGCCAGCAGCCTGGGACTAGCGGGGGGGTCAGATACGCAGTATTTT
NA | TRBJ1-3 | TRBV6-6 | TRBD1 | CASSQGAVGNTIYF | TGTGCCAGCAGTCAGGGGGCGGTTGGAAACACCATATATTTT
NA | TRBJ2-7 | TRBV9 | NA | CASSLQGGEQYF | TGTGCCAGCAGCTTGCAGGGGGGCGAGCAGTACTTC
few | TRBJ1-1 | TRBV9 | TRBD1 | CASSPPGQGVTAEAFF | TGTGCCAGCAGTCCTCCGGGACAGGGTGTAACCGCTGAAGCTTTCTTT
NA | TRBJ2-3 | TRBV5-5 | NA | CASSLGWGGTDTQYF | TGTGCCAGCAGCTTGGGGTGGGGGGGCACAGATACGCAGTATTTT
few | TRBJ1-5 | TRBV19 | NA | CASSPRLESNQPQHF | TGTGCCAGTAGTCCTCGATTGGAGAGCAATCAGCCCCAGCATTTT
medium-sized | TRBJ2-7 | TRBV4-3 | NA | CASSQERSYEQYF | TGCGCCAGCAGCCAAGAGAGGAGCTACGAGCAGTACTTC
NA | TRBJ2-7 | TRBV5-6 | NA | CASSLQGGEQYF | TGTGCCAGCAGCTTGCAGGGTGGCGAGCAGTACTTC
NA | TRBJ2-3 | TRBV7-2 | NA | CASRPSWGLTDTQYF | TGTGCCAGCAGGCCCTCGTGGGGCCTCACAGATACGCAGTATTTT
NA | TRBJ2-6 | TRBV2 | NA | CASVGGGANVLTF | TGTGCCAGCGTAGGAGGGGGGGCCAACGTCCTGACTTTC
NA | TRBJ2-2 | TRBV6-6 | NA | CASTILEGSTGELFF | TGTGCCAGCACCATACTCGAGGGAAGCACCGGGGAGCTGTTTTTT
NA | TRBJ2-1 | TRBV9 | TRBD1 | CASSEGQKYNEQFF | TGTGCCAGCAGCGAGGGACAGAAGTACAATGAGCAGTTCTTC
NA | TRBJ1-4 | TRBV9 | TRBD1 | CASSVGTGIGKLFF | TGTGCCAGCAGCGTGGGGACAGGGATTGGAAAACTGTTTTTT
NA | TRBJ2-7 | TRBV15 | NA | CATSSPSTGKGDYEQYF | TGTGCCACCAGCAGCCCCAGTACAGGGAAAGGGGACTACGAGCAGTACTTC
NA | TRBJ2-1 | TRBV14 | TRBD2 | CASSRRDYLNEQFF | TGTGCCAGCAGCCGCCGGGACTACCTCAATGAGCAGTTCTTC
medium-sized | TRBJ1-2 | TRBV9 | NA | CASSVRGGNYGYTF | TGTGCCAGCAGCGTAAGGGGAGGAAACTATGGCTACACCTTC
NA | TRBJ2-3 | TRBV7-9 | NA | CASRGMDTSTDTQYF | TGTGCCAGCAGGGGGATGGACACTAGCACAGATACGCAGTATTTT
NA | TRBJ2-3 | TRBV6-5 | NA | CASTRGDTQYF | TGTGCCAGCACCAGGGGAGATACGCAGTATTTT
once | TRBJ1-1 | TRBV5-5 | NA | CASSFRGRDTEAFF | TGTGCCAGCAGCTTCCGGGGGAGGGACACTGAAGCTTTCTTT
NA | TRBJ1-3 | TRBV10-1 | NA | CASSDRGGNTIYF | TGCGCCAGCAGTGACAGGGGTGGAAACACCATATATTTT
NA | TRBJ2-2 | TRBV6-4 | NA | CASSDLLGGGLPSDNTGELFF | TGTGCCAGCAGTGACCTATTGGGGGGGGGCCTGCCAAGCGATAACACCGGGGAGCTGTTTTTT
few | TRBJ2-1 | TRBV6-5 | NA | CASSYGAHNEQFF | TGTGCCAGCAGTTACGGAGCACACAATGAGCAGTTCTTC
NA | TRBJ2-1 | TRBV9 | NA | CASSPDSSYNEQFF | TGTGCCAGCAGCCCCGATAGCTCCTACAATGAGCAGTTCTTC
NA | TRBJ2-7 | TRBV9 | NA | CASSEDGTLGEQYF | TGTGCCAGCAGCGAAGACGGGACTCTGGGGGAGCAGTACTTC
once | TRBJ1-3 | TRBV19 | NA | CASRTRDNSGNTIYF | TGTGCCAGTAGAACCCGGGACAACTCTGGAAACACCATATATTTT